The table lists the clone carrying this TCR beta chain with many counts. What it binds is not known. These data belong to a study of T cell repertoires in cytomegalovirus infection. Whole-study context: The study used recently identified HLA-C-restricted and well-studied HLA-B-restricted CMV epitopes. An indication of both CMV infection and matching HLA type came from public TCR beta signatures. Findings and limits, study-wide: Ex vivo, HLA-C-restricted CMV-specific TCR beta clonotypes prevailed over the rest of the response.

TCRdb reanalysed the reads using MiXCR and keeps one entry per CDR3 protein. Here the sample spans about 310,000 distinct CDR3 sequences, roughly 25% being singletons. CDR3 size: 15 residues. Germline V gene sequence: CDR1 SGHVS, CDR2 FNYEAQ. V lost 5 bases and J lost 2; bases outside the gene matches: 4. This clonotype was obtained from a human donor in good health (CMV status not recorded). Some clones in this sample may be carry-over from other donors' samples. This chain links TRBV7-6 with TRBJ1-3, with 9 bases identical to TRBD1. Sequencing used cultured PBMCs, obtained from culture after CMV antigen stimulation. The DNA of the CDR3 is TGTGCCAGCAGCGGACAGGGGTTTGCTGGAAACACCATATATTTT. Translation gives CASSGQGFAGNTIYF. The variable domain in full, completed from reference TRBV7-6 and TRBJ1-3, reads GAGVSQSPRYKVTKRGQDVALRCDPISGHVSLYWYRQALGQGPEFLTYFNYEAQQDKSGLPNDRFSAERPEGSISTLTIQRTEQRDSAMYRCASSGQGFAGNTIYFGEGSWLTVV.